The clone carrying this TCR beta chain occurred a few times. What it recognizes is unknown. A second roughly 7 to 12 cycle PCR used barcoded and J-beta primers. TCRdb redid the calling of the 5' RACE reads with MiXCR, one entry per CDR3 protein. The sample yields some 1.5 million distinct CDR3 sequences, 35% to 45% seen once. This entry comes from a study of blood T cells in healthy people across ages. Study findings and constraints: Expanded clonotype shifts may have been confounded, as the donors had an unknown CMV status.

The length of the CDR3 is 15 residues. The germline V gene encodes CDR1 SGHRS and CDR2 YFSETQ. Deletions cut 4 bases from V and 2 bases from J, with 14 bases between. The sample comprised blood. The sequence was collected from a woman between 18 and 29 years old in good health. The chain links TRBV5-1 to TRBJ2-3; D may be TRBD1 or TRBD2 (6 bases each). The CDR3 DNA sequence: TGCGCCAGCAGCATCTCGGGGGCCCTCACAGATACGCAGTATTTT. This gives the protein CASSISGALTDTQYF.